The clone carrying this T cell receptor (beta chain) turned up a few times. Sequencing used immunoSEQ multiplex PCR; TCRdb keeps in-frame clones, though not all of them. The data hold roughly 80,000 clones, with 92% observed a single time. This sample stems from a study of resident and recirculating memory T cells in vitiligo. About the study: Genomic DNA was extracted from whole homogenized samples, with no cell sorting.

Sequencing used blood. This receptor was identified in a male donor with vitiligo.

In nucleotides, the CDR3 is TGTGCCAGCAGCCAACAGTCCGGGGGGGTCAACGAGCAGTACTTC. Translating it yields CASSQQSGGVNEQYF. The chain employs TRBV7-2 and TRBJ2-7, with 8 nucleotides matching TRBD2. The CDR3 runs to 15 residues. The germline V gene has CDR1 SGHTA and CDR2 FQGNSA. The V gene end was trimmed by 5 bases and the J gene end by 5 bases; junction bases not matched to a gene: 11. The full variable domain, completed using reference TRBV7-2 and TRBJ2-7, is GAGVSQSPSNKVTEKGKDVELRCDPISGHTALYWYRQSLGQGLEFLIYFQGNSAPDKSGLPSDRFSAERTGGSVSTLTIQRTQQEDSAVYLCASSQQSGGVNEQYFGPGTRLTVT.